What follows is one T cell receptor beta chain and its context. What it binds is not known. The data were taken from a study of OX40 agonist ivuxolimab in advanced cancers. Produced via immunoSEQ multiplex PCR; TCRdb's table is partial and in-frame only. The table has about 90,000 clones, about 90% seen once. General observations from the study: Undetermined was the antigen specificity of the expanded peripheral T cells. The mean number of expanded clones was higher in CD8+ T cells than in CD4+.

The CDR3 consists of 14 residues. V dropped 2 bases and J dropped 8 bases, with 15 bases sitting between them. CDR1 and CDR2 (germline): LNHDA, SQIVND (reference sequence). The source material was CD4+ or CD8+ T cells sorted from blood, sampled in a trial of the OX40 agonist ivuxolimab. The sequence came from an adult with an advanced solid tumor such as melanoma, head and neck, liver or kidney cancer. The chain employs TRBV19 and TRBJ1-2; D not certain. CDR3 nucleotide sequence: TGTGCCAGTAGTATATCCTGGGCAGGTGCCGGCTACACCTTC. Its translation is CASSISWAGAGYTF.